These 2 T cell receptor beta chains originate from one sample sequenced in a study of T-cell memory formation after mild COVID-19. TCRdb reprocessed the 5' RACE reads with MiXCR, giving one entry per CDR3 protein. Seen here are roughly 300,000 distinct CDR3 sequences, roughly an eighth observed once, and the top ten hold 22%. The material sequenced was PBMCs or a T cell subset sorted from them (not recorded which). The source of these receptors is a young man who had mild COVID-19 (a few samples of this study predate the infection). Cell type and time point are not known.

This chain links TRBV5-4 with TRBJ2-7; 7 nucleotides agree with TRBD2. CDR3 length equals 13 residues. The germline V gene has CDR1 SGHNT and CDR2 YYREEE (reference sequence). Losses at the gene ends were 4 bases for V and 3 bases for J; bases not matched to a gene: 4. The CDR3 sequence: CASSRDYLYEQYV. As DNA, the CDR3 is TGTGCCAGCAGCCGGGACTACCTCTACGAGCAGTACGTC.

This clonotype was counted only a few times. V is TRBV7-6 and J is TRBJ2-1, with D possibly being TRBD1 (5 bases). V dropped 5 bases and J dropped 7 bases, with 15 bases sitting between them. The CDR3 totals 14 residues. The germline CDR1 and CDR2 sequences are SGHVS and FNYEAQ. The CDR3 loop is CASSGSQGTNEQFF. CDR3 DNA sequence: TGTGCCAGCAGCGGCAGTCAGGGAACTAATGAGCAGTTCTTC.